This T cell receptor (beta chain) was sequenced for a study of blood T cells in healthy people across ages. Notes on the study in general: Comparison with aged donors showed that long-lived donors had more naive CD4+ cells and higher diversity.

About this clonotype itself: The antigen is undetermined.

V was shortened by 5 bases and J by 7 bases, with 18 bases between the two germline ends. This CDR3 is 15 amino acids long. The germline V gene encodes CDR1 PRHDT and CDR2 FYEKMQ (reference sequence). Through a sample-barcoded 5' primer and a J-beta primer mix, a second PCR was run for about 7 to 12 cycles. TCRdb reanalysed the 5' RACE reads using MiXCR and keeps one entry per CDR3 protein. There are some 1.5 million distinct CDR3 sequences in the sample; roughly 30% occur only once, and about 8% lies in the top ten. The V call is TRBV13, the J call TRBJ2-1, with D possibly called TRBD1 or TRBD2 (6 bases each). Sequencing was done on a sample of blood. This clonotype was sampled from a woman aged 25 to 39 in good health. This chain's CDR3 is CASSPEGGVKNEQFF. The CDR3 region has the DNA TGTGCCAGCAGCCCCGAGGGGGGTGTTAAGAATGAGCAGTTCTTC. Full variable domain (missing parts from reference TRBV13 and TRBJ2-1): AAGVIQSPRHLIKEKRETATLKCYPIPRHDTVYWYQQGPGQDPQFLISFYEKMQSDKGSIPDRFSAQQFSDYHSELNMSSLELGDSALYFCASSPEGGVKNEQFFGPGTRLTVL.